One sample yielded the 14 T cell receptor beta chains listed below, sequenced in a study of shared clonotypes between healthy human individuals (TCRdb year 2020). Library method: the immunoSEQ multiplex PCR assay. Held by TCRdb, this immuneACCESS table contains in-frame sequences only and omits some clones. Under half of the omission traces to an unresolved V gene where checked; the cause of the rest is unknown. The sample yields about 380,000 clones; 90% to 98% were counted once. The ten largest make up around 0.29% of the sample. The material sequenced was memory CD8+ T cells sorted from blood. The cell subset or site label here, explained by the study, means: CD45RO+ cells pooled with CCR7-negative TemRA cells. Receptor source: a man aged 25 to 40 in good health.

V and J are TRBV29-1 and TRBJ2-4; the D call may be TRBD1 or TRBD2 (5 bases each). V gave up 2 bases and J gave up 9 bases, with 8 bases separating them. Germline V gene sequence: CDR1 SQVTM, CDR2 ANQGSEA. This CDR3 has 11 residues. CDR3 amino acids: CSVERGGIQYF. The DNA for the CDR3 is TGCAGCGTTGAACGGGGCGGCATTCAGTACTTC.

The chain links TRBV5-6 to TRBJ1-5; D ambiguous. Trimming shortened V by 1 base and J by 0 bases, and 14 bases separated the two germline ends. CDR3 size: 17 residues. Germline-derived CDR1 and CDR2 are SGHDT and YYEEEE. The CDR3 here is CASSLLARSTSNQPQHF. CDR3 in DNA: TGTGCCAGCAGCTTGTTAGCTAGGTCGACTAGCAATCAGCCCCAGCATTTT.

V gene TRBV6-6 combines with J gene TRBJ1-2; D unresolved. The CDR3 is 11 amino acids. Germline V gene lookup returns CDR1 MNHNY and CDR2 SVGAGI (reference sequence). Trimming took off 1 base at V and 8 bases at J, with 5 bases between the two ends. CDR3 protein: CASSYYGGYTF. The DNA of the CDR3 is TGTGCCAGCAGTTACTATGGGGGCTACACCTTC.

The chain links TRBV9 to TRBJ1-2; possibly TRBD1 for D (6 bases). The CDR3 is 13 amino acids. Trimming removed 4 bases from V and 1 base from J, with 8 bases in between. Germline lookup yields CDR1 SGDLS and CDR2 YYNGEE. The DNA of the CDR3 is TGTGCCAGCAGCTTGGGACATAACTATGGCTACACCTTC. Translating it yields CASSLGHNYGYTF.

V is TRBV5-1 and J is TRBJ2-1; unclear D gene. This CDR3 region has 14 residues. Germline loops: CDR1 SGHRS, CDR2 YFSETQ. V lost 0 bases to trimming and J lost 3 bases, with 7 bases between them. CDR3 nucleotide sequence: TGCGCCAGCAGCTTGGAGGAGCACTACAATGAGCAGTTCTTC. Protein product: CASSLEEHYNEQFF.

The genes are TRBV6-1 and TRBJ1-3; TRBD1 is a possible D gene (5 bases). Per germline, CDR1 MNHNS and CDR2 SASEGT. Trimming stripped 0 bases from V and 2 bases from J, with 20 bases between. CDR3 length equals 19 residues. The CDR3 DNA follows: TGTGCCAGCAGTGAAGCCACCCACGGCGGGGCGCGAACTGGAAACACCATATATTTT. It specifies CASSEATHGGARTGNTIYF.

The chain uses TRBV28 and TRBJ2-3; D is ambiguous. There are 16 residues in the CDR3. Per the germline V gene, CDR1 is MDHEN and CDR2 is SYDVKM. V shed 4 bases and J shed 2 bases, with 16 bases lying between them. The CDR3 nucleotides read TGTGCCAGCAGTTCCGCCCCACTTCCTCTCACAGATACGCAGTATTTT. It yields the protein CASSSAPLPLTDTQYF.

V gene TRBV7-9 combines with J gene TRBJ2-5, with D unresolved. V was cut by 0 bases and J by 9 bases, with 11 bases left in between. Germline CDR1 reads SEHNR; CDR2 reads FQNEAQ (reference sequence). The CDR3 covers 13 residues. The CDR3 sequence: CASSLALDEAQYF. The CDR3 DNA reads TGTGCCAGCAGCTTAGCCCTCGACGAGGCCCAGTACTTC.

The chain joins TRBV19 to TRBJ2-7; TRBD2 matches 7 bases. Trimming took 5 bases from V and 6 from J; bases not matched to a gene: 13. The CDR3 has 15 residues. Germline assignment: CDR1 LNHDA and CDR2 SQIVND (reference sequence). The CDR3 sequence is CASSPGGGRSAEQYF. CDR3 coding DNA: TGTGCCAGTAGTCCTGGAGGCGGGAGATCCGCCGAGCAGTACTTC.

With respect to this clone: The identical CDR3 is also encoded by other nucleotide sequences in the sample. This chain uses TRBV28 with TRBJ1-3; D is uncertain. The CDR3 runs to 12 residues. Germline CDR1 and CDR2: MDHEN and SYDVKM. V lost 3 bases to trimming and J lost 5 bases, with 5 bases between them. The CDR3 loop is CASSLSRNTIYF. CDR3 nucleotide sequence: TGTGCCAGCAGTTTGAGCCGAAACACCATATATTTT.

The chain recombines TRBV25-1 with TRBJ1-4, with D possibly being TRBD1 (6 bases). Germline V gene sequence: CDR1 MGHDK, CDR2 SYGVNS. The CDR3 has 14 amino acids. V lost 8 bases, J lost 0 bases, and 10 bases lay in between. CDR3 sequence: CASGQSSTNEKLFF. The DNA of the CDR3 is TGTGCCAGCGGACAGAGTTCAACTAATGAAAAACTGTTTTTT.

The genes are TRBV25-1 and TRBJ2-3; 13 bases align to TRBD2. This CDR3 region has 18 residues. The trim removed 1 base at V and 3 bases at J, leaving 7 bases unmatched. CDR1 and CDR2 (germline): MGHDK, SYGVNS. The CDR3 DNA is TGTGCCAGCAGTGAATCCCCCCGGACTAGCGGGAGAACAGATACGCAGTATTTT. This codes for CASSESPRTSGRTDTQYF.

The chain is built from TRBV7-2 and TRBJ1-1; D is undetermined. The CDR3 has 12 amino acids. The V gene's germline CDR1 is SGHTA and CDR2 FQGNSA. The ends were cut back, 5 bases at V and 7 bases at J, with 11 bases in the middle. As DNA, the CDR3 is TGTGCCAGCAGCCTTTTACAGTTTGAAGCTTTCTTT. Its protein is CASSLLQFEAFF.

CDR3 residues: CASSRQGFNQPQHF. In nucleotides, the CDR3 is TGTGCCAGTAGTAGACAGGGGTTCAATCAGCCCCAGCATTTT. This sequence joins TRBV19 and TRBJ1-5, with TRBD1 matching 8 bases. The CDR3 contains 14 residues. The germline V gene has CDR1 LNHDA and CDR2 SQIVND (reference sequence). Unmatched junction bases numbered 2, after V lost 4 bases and J lost 3 bases.